The subject of this entry is one T cell receptor (beta chain). Its specificity is not known. At one end, the junction sequence differs from germline, possibly due to a read error. The source of the sample is a study of blood T cells in healthy people across ages. Findings and caveats of the study: Age showed a roughly linear inverse relationship with TCR beta diversity per million T cells. Diversity figures derived from one million T cells were judged to underestimate the true value.

The second PCR ran about 6 to 11 cycles with a sample-barcoded 5' primer and J-beta primers. Each cDNA molecule was tagged by a template-switch adaptor with 12 random nucleotides. TCRdb processed the 5' RACE reads anew with MiXCR; each CDR3 protein has one entry. The data show around 1,600,000 distinct CDR3 sequences, about 42% seen once. CDR3 size: 14 residues. Germline loops: CDR1 MNHEY, CDR2 SVGEGT. The chain links TRBV6-2 or TRBV6-3 to TRBJ2-7, with D unclear. The receptor comes from a woman between 18 and 30 years old in good health. The sequenced material came from blood. This chain's CDR3 is CASSLLPFGDEQYF. CDR3 coding DNA: TGTGCCAGCAGCCTGCTGCCATTCGGAGACGAGCAGTACTTT.